The sequence of this T cell receptor beta chain was determined in a study of T-cell reconstitution after alpha-beta-depleted transplantation in children. Preparation of the TCRbeta library involved a method that used unique molecular identifiers. MiXCR was run by TCRdb on the PCR reads, yielding one entry per CDR3 protein. This table holds about 370,000 distinct CDR3 sequences, around 20% found once. CDR3 length equals 14 residues. The ends were cut back, 3 bases at V and 4 bases at J, with 13 bases in the middle. Germline V CDR1 and CDR2: DFQATT, SNEGSKA (reference sequence). This clonotype was seen at least ten times.

Here the sequenced sample was PBMCs from the stem cell graft donor, taken from the stem cell graft. The receptor comes from a human donor who donated a stem cell graft to a child with acute myeloid leukemia. The J gene is TRBJ2-1, the V gene TRBV20-1; either TRBD1 or TRBD2 may fit D (5 bases each). The CDR3 nucleotides are TGCAGTGCTAGTTCTCAGGGACGGTACAATGAGCAGTTCTTC. It yields the protein CSASSQGRYNEQFF.